A selection of T cell receptor beta chains follows, all from one sample in a study of shared T cell receptors in the human thymus. Sequencing was performed with immunoSEQ multiplex PCR; in TCRdb, only in-frame clones are kept and a portion is missing. The sample lists 55,000 to 80,000 clones; about 96% were seen once. Sequencing input: thymocytes. The receptors shown here come from a human donor. Each CDR3 is given with its conserved first and last residue. Fields, in order: D gene, clone size, V gene, J gene, CDR3 protein, CDR3 DNA. D genes are given only for firm matches. Not every row has a clone size; where given, it reads once, few, many or a size class.

d_call: .; clone_size: .; v_call: TRBV5-1; j_call: TRBJ1-2; cdr3_aa: CASSLDWGDYGYTF; cdr3_nt: TGCGCCAGCAGCTTGGACTGGGGGGACTATGGCTACACCTTC
d_call: TRBD1; clone_size: few; v_call: TRBV5-4; j_call: TRBJ1-2; cdr3_aa: CASSTPGQGMGYTF; cdr3_nt: TGTGCCAGCAGCACCCCGGGACAGGGGATGGGCTACACCTTC
d_call: .; clone_size: .; v_call: TRBV14; j_call: TRBJ2-7; cdr3_aa: CASSHTDSYEQYF; cdr3_nt: TGTGCCAGCAGCCACACCGACAGCTACGAGCAGTACTTC
d_call: .; clone_size: .; v_call: TRBV10-3; j_call: TRBJ2-6; cdr3_aa: CAISESLGPTSGANVLTF; cdr3_nt: TGTGCCATCAGTGAGTCCTTGGGACCCACCTCTGGGGCCAACGTCCTGACTTTC
d_call: .; clone_size: .; v_call: TRBV27; j_call: TRBJ2-6; cdr3_aa: CASSATAGSSGANVLTF; cdr3_nt: TGTGCCAGCAGTGCTACGGCGGGTAGCTCTGGGGCCAACGTCCTGACTTTC
d_call: .; clone_size: .; v_call: TRBV5-1; j_call: TRBJ2-5; cdr3_aa: CASSLPGYQETQYF; cdr3_nt: TGCGCCAGCAGCTTGCCTGGGTACCAAGAGACCCAGTACTTC
d_call: TRBD1; clone_size: .; v_call: TRBV5-1; j_call: TRBJ2-7; cdr3_aa: CASSLVWAGGLYEQYF; cdr3_nt: TGCGCCAGCAGCTTGGTTTGGGCAGGGGGTCTCTACGAGCAGTACTTC
d_call: .; clone_size: .; v_call: TRBV10-3; j_call: TRBJ2-4; cdr3_aa: CAISESVDGTAILAKNIQYF; cdr3_nt: TGTGCCATCAGTGAGTCGGTTGACGGAACAGCAATACTAGCCAAAAACATTCAGTACTTC
d_call: TRBD2; clone_size: .; v_call: TRBV4-2; j_call: TRBJ2-3; cdr3_aa: CASSPGTSGGDSTDTQYF; cdr3_nt: TGTGCCAGCAGCCCCGGGACTAGCGGGGGGGATAGCACAGATACGCAGTATTTT
d_call: .; clone_size: .; v_call: TRBV4-3; j_call: TRBJ1-4; cdr3_aa: CASSQARGKTVF; cdr3_nt: TGCGCCAGCAGCCAAGCTAGGGGAAAAACTGTTTTT
d_call: .; clone_size: .; v_call: TRBV28; j_call: TRBJ2-4; cdr3_aa: CASSLRNIRGLIAKNIQYF; cdr3_nt: TGTGCCAGCAGTTTACGCAATATTCGGGGGCTAATAGCCAAAAACATTCAGTACTTC
d_call: TRBD2; clone_size: .; v_call: TRBV12-5; j_call: TRBJ2-1; cdr3_aa: CASGFCGLEYNEQFF; cdr3_nt: TGTGCTAGTGGTTTCTGCGGACTAGAGTACAATGAGCAGTTCTTC
d_call: .; clone_size: few; v_call: TRBV28; j_call: TRBJ1-5; cdr3_aa: CASSSGPPGSSNQPQHF; cdr3_nt: TGTGCCAGCAGCTCAGGTCCCCCTGGTTCTAGCAATCAGCCCCAGCATTTT
d_call: .; clone_size: once; v_call: TRBV2; j_call: TRBJ1-4; cdr3_aa: CASSGTGKREKLFF; cdr3_nt: TGTGCCAGCAGTGGAACAGGGAAGAGGGAAAAACTGTTTTTT
d_call: TRBD1; clone_size: .; v_call: TRBV11-2; j_call: TRBJ2-1; cdr3_aa: CASSLDFRTGTPGSYNEQFF; cdr3_nt: TGTGCCAGCAGCTTAGATTTTCGGACAGGGACCCCCGGCTCCTACAATGAGCAGTTCTTC
d_call: TRBD1; clone_size: few; v_call: TRBV28; j_call: TRBJ1-1; cdr3_aa: CAIYDRGNTEAFF; cdr3_nt: TGTGCCATCTACGACAGGGGGAACACTGAAGCTTTCTTT
d_call: .; clone_size: .; v_call: TRBV7-8; j_call: TRBJ2-7; cdr3_aa: CASSLVSRTGPYEQYF; cdr3_nt: TGTGCCAGCAGCTTAGTAAGTCGAACAGGACCCTACGAGCAGTACTTC
d_call: .; clone_size: .; v_call: TRBV7-9; j_call: TRBJ1-3; cdr3_aa: CASSLGDLIFSGNTIYF; cdr3_nt: TGTGCCAGCAGCTTAGGGGACTTGATTTTCTCTGGAAACACCATATATTTT
d_call: .; clone_size: .; v_call: TRBV20-1; j_call: TRBJ2-1; cdr3_aa: CSADSDNEQFF; cdr3_nt: TGCAGTGCGGACAGTGACAATGAGCAGTTCTTC
d_call: TRBD1; clone_size: .; v_call: TRBV5-1; j_call: TRBJ2-5; cdr3_aa: CASRKTGNEETQYF; cdr3_nt: TGCGCCAGCAGAAAGACAGGGAATGAGGAGACCCAGTACTTC
d_call: .; clone_size: .; v_call: TRBV18; j_call: TRBJ1-2; cdr3_aa: CASSPAKTFANYGYTF; cdr3_nt: TGTGCCAGCTCACCAGCTAAAACCTTCGCTAACTATGGCTACACCTTC
d_call: .; clone_size: .; v_call: TRBV11-2; j_call: TRBJ1-2; cdr3_aa: CASSYLKGYGNYGYTF; cdr3_nt: TGTGCCAGCAGCTACCTTAAGGGGTATGGTAACTATGGCTACACCTTC
d_call: .; clone_size: .; v_call: TRBV29-1; j_call: TRBJ1-2; cdr3_aa: CSARGTLANYGYTF; cdr3_nt: TGCAGCGCCCGAGGGACCCTAGCTAACTATGGCTACACCTTC
d_call: TRBD1; clone_size: .; v_call: TRBV7-2; j_call: TRBJ1-5; cdr3_aa: CASSLGDRAAHQPQHF; cdr3_nt: TGTGCCAGCAGCTTAGGGGACAGGGCCGCCCATCAGCCCCAGCATTTT
d_call: TRBD1; clone_size: .; v_call: TRBV5-1; j_call: TRBJ1-4; cdr3_aa: CASSGSGTGGVGEKLFF; cdr3_nt: TGCGCCAGCAGCGGGTCCGGGACAGGGGGCGTAGGCGAAAAACTGTTTTTT
d_call: TRBD2; clone_size: .; v_call: TRBV19; j_call: TRBJ2-3; cdr3_aa: CASSIDRFSERGDTDTQYF; cdr3_nt: TGTGCCAGTAGTATAGATAGATTTAGTGAGCGGGGGGACACAGATACGCAGTATTTT
d_call: .; clone_size: .; v_call: TRBV12-1; j_call: TRBJ2-7; cdr3_aa: CASSPGHVDEQYF; cdr3_nt: TGTGCCAGCAGCCCGGGACACGTCGACGAGCAGTACTTC
d_call: TRBD2; clone_size: .; v_call: TRBV6-1; j_call: TRBJ2-7; cdr3_aa: CASSDRAGLDGGEQYF; cdr3_nt: TGTGCCAGCAGTGACCGGGCCGGACTAGACGGGGGCGAGCAGTACTTC
d_call: TRBD1; clone_size: .; v_call: TRBV30; j_call: TRBJ1-2; cdr3_aa: CAWSPHTGTARFNYGYTF; cdr3_nt: TGTGCCTGGAGTCCCCACACCGGGACAGCCAGATTTAACTATGGCTACACCTTC
d_call: TRBD1; clone_size: .; v_call: TRBV28; j_call: TRBJ2-6; cdr3_aa: CASSLLITGGSGANVLTF; cdr3_nt: TGTGCCAGCAGTTTACTAATAACAGGGGGCTCTGGGGCCAACGTCCTGACTTTC
d_call: .; clone_size: .; v_call: TRBV4-3; j_call: TRBJ1-1; cdr3_aa: CASSRNKVRAGTEAFF; cdr3_nt: TGCGCCAGCAGCAGAAACAAAGTGAGGGCGGGGACTGAAGCTTTCTTT
d_call: TRBD1; clone_size: .; v_call: TRBV12-5; j_call: TRBJ2-5; cdr3_aa: CASGKRDRDSETQYF; cdr3_nt: TGTGCTAGTGGGAAACGGGACAGGGATTCGGAGACCCAGTACTTC
d_call: .; clone_size: .; v_call: TRBV5-1; j_call: TRBJ1-4; cdr3_aa: CASSYHVLGQGSNEKLFF; cdr3_nt: TGCGCCAGCAGCTACCATGTCCTGGGGCAGGGGAGTAATGAAAAACTGTTTTTT
d_call: .; clone_size: .; v_call: TRBV18; j_call: TRBJ2-7; cdr3_aa: CASSPWAGRYEQYF; cdr3_nt: TGTGCCAGCTCACCGTGGGCAGGGAGGTACGAGCAGTACTTC
d_call: .; clone_size: .; v_call: TRBV14; j_call: TRBJ1-1; cdr3_aa: CASSQGQMNTEAFF; cdr3_nt: TGTGCCAGCAGCCAAGGACAGATGAACACTGAAGCTTTCTTT
d_call: .; clone_size: .; v_call: TRBV11-3; j_call: TRBJ2-2; cdr3_aa: CASSPTPVGGELFF; cdr3_nt: TGTGCCAGCAGCCCGACTCCGGTTGGCGGGGAGCTGTTTTTT
d_call: .; clone_size: .; v_call: TRBV4-3; j_call: TRBJ1-2; cdr3_aa: CASSQDLRRFADRLYGYTF; cdr3_nt: TGCGCCAGCAGCCAAGATTTACGGCGTTTCGCCGACCGATTATATGGCTACACCTTC
d_call: .; clone_size: .; v_call: TRBV4-3; j_call: TRBJ1-4; cdr3_aa: CASSQDRVLGGTNEKLFF; cdr3_nt: TGCGCCAGCAGCCAAGACAGGGTCCTTGGGGGAACTAATGAAAAACTGTTTTTT
d_call: .; clone_size: .; v_call: TRBV27; j_call: TRBJ1-1; cdr3_aa: CASSPQGTNTEAFF; cdr3_nt: TGTGCCAGCAGTCCCCAGGGTACGAACACTGAAGCTTTCTTT
d_call: TRBD1; clone_size: .; v_call: TRBV19; j_call: TRBJ1-5; cdr3_aa: CASSIAQGGNSIQPQHF; cdr3_nt: TGTGCCAGTAGTATAGCCCAGGGGGGCAATTCAATTCAGCCCCAGCATTTT
d_call: TRBD1; clone_size: .; v_call: TRBV9; j_call: TRBJ1-1; cdr3_aa: CASSPPVAGQAVNTEAFF; cdr3_nt: TGTGCCAGCAGCCCCCCCGTTGCAGGACAGGCAGTGAACACTGAAGCTTTCTTT
d_call: TRBD2; clone_size: once; v_call: TRBV9; j_call: TRBJ2-3; cdr3_aa: CASSLRTSGGNYTDTQYF; cdr3_nt: TGTGCCAGCAGCCTACGGACTAGCGGGGGGAATTACACAGATACGCAGTATTTT
d_call: TRBD1; clone_size: once; v_call: TRBV5-1; j_call: TRBJ2-3; cdr3_aa: CASSSGTGATDTQYF; cdr3_nt: TGCGCCAGCAGCTCCGGGACAGGGGCCACAGATACGCAGTATTTT
d_call: .; clone_size: .; v_call: TRBV4-3; j_call: TRBJ2-5; cdr3_aa: CASSLLPRGGSETQYF; cdr3_nt: TGCGCCAGCAGCCTCCTCCCTAGGGGGGGTTCAGAGACCCAGTACTTC
d_call: .; clone_size: .; v_call: TRBV19; j_call: TRBJ1-4; cdr3_aa: CASSIGGQGEEKLFF; cdr3_nt: TGTGCCAGTAGTATAGGCGGTCAGGGTGAGGAAAAACTGTTTTTT
d_call: .; clone_size: .; v_call: TRBV19; j_call: TRBJ1-1; cdr3_aa: CASSPPSARTEAFF; cdr3_nt: TGTGCCAGTAGTCCCCCGTCTGCCCGGACTGAAGCTTTCTTT
d_call: .; clone_size: .; v_call: TRBV25-1; j_call: TRBJ1-2; cdr3_aa: CASSEFSRGGYTF; cdr3_nt: TGTGCCAGCAGTGAATTCAGTCGAGGTGGCTACACCTTC
d_call: .; clone_size: once; v_call: TRBV18; j_call: TRBJ1-1; cdr3_aa: CASSPPAHTEAFF; cdr3_nt: TGTGCCAGCTCACCCCCTGCCCACACTGAAGCTTTCTTT
d_call: .; clone_size: .; v_call: TRBV7-3; j_call: TRBJ2-3; cdr3_aa: CASSHTGRPTDTQYF; cdr3_nt: TGTGCCAGCAGCCATACGGGGAGGCCCACAGATACGCAGTATTTT
d_call: .; clone_size: .; v_call: TRBV4-3; j_call: TRBJ1-1; cdr3_aa: CASSQETHMISNTEAFF; cdr3_nt: TGCGCCAGCAGCCAGGAGACACATATGATTTCGAACACTGAAGCTTTCTTT